This TCR beta chain was recovered during a study of T cell repertoires in cytomegalovirus infection. Study-wide context: Indications came from public TCR beta signatures; they pointed to CMV infection and to a matching HLA type. Study-wide results and limits: Ex vivo responses were dominated by HLA-C-restricted CMV-specific TCR beta clonotypes. CMV carriers having the relevant HLA were flagged by cumulative public TCR beta family frequency.

TCRdb reanalysed the reads using MiXCR and keeps one entry per CDR3 protein. The table shows a few hundred thousand distinct CDR3 sequences, with about a quarter occurring only once. CDR3 size: 16 residues. V was pared by 2 bases and J by 1 base, with 12 bases between. Germline V gene sequence: CDR1 SGHAT, CDR2 FQDESV (reference sequence). This clonotype was counted only a few times. Antigen specificity is unknown. The chain is built from TRBV11-1 and TRBJ2-1; D not certain. Source material: PBMCs. This clonotype was obtained from a human donor in good health (CMV status not recorded). Some clones in this sample may be carry-over from other donors' samples. The CDR3 protein is CASSLSSQRSYNEQFF. The CDR3 region has the DNA TGTGCCAGCAGCTTAAGCTCTCAGAGGTCCTACAATGAGCAGTTCTTC.